This T cell receptor (beta chain) is from a study of blood T cell repertoires in COVID-19. Study information: Both acute and convalescent COVID-19 samples were obtained from the United States, Italy and Spain.

Authors' data handling: Reference gene primer amplification in the assay estimated nucleated cell counts. The protocol was immunoSEQ multiplex PCR, while the TCRdb copy is restricted to in-frame clones and leaves out a portion. The DNA was the basis for D and trimming; V, J and clone size are from that table. The table shows around 80,000 clones, with around 90% occurring only once. The CDR3 length is 16 residues. CDR1 is SNHLY and CDR2 is FYNNEI in the germline V gene. Trimming removed 1 base at V and 4 bases at J, with 16 bases between. Material: peripheral blood. This rearrangement joins TRBV2 to TRBJ2-5, with D unresolved. The TCR sequence derives from a woman of 80 years or more with acute or convalescent COVID-19. CDR3 sequence (DNA): TGTGCCAGCAGTGAAGTGGAAGCCGGGTTTCGAGAGACCCAGTACTTC. Translation gives CASSEVEAGFRETQYF.